Sequencing of this T cell receptor beta chain was carried out in a study of molecular identifiers for immune sequencing clone quantification. Using a CD8+CD4-CCR7+CD45RA+ phenotype, naive CD8 T cells were sorted. This CDR3 contains 13 residues. Trimming shortened V by 7 bases and J by 3 bases, and 13 bases separated the two germline ends. The germline V gene has CDR1 SNHLY and CDR2 FYNNEI. In its sample, this clonotype was seen many times. Bulk TCR libraries were made with methods that had been previously described and with listed TCR primers. TCRdb called the PCR reads again in MiXCR, with one record for every CDR3 protein. The sample yields about 65,000 distinct CDR3 sequences, around 17% seen once.

The chain employs TRBV2 and TRBJ2-7; no firm D call. Sequencing was done on a sample of naive CD8+ T cells from blood, with Jurkat cell RNA spiked in. Subset noted: FACS-sorted CD8+CD4-CCR7+CD45RA+ naive T cells. The receptor was derived from a human donor in good health. Some libraries in this study had Jurkat cell RNA spiked in. The CDR3 here is CASIEGGNYEQYF. The CDR3 DNA reads as TGTGCCAGCATCGAAGGTGGAAACTACGAGCAGTACTTC.